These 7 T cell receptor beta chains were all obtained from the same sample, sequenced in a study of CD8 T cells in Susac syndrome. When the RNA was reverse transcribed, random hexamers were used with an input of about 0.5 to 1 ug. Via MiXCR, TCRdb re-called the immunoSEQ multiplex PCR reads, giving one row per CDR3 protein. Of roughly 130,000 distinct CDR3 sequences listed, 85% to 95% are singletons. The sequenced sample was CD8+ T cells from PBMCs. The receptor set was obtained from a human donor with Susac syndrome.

The CDR3 sequence is CASSEARGANVLTF. Written as DNA, the CDR3 is TGTGCCAGCAGCGAGGCCCGTGGGGCCAACGTCCTGACTTTC. The chain employs TRBV9 and TRBJ2-6; D gene ambiguous. This CDR3 region has 14 residues. From germline, CDR1 is SGDLS and CDR2 YYNGEE. Trimming shortened V by 3 bases and J by 3 bases, and 7 bases separated the two germline ends.

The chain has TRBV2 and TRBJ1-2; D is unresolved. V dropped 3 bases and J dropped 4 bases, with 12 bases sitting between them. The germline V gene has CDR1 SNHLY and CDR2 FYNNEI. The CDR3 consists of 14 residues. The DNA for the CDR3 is TGTGCCAGCAGTGAGGCGGCGGGGATCTATGGCTACACCTTC. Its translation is CASSEAAGIYGYTF.

CDR3 sequence: CASSARFRARNTEAFF. CDR3 bases: TGTGCCAGCAGCGCAAGATTCAGGGCACGGAACACTGAAGCTTTCTTT. This sequence joins TRBV7-7 and TRBJ1-1, with D tentatively TRBD1 (5 bases). Germline V lookup: CDR1 SSHAT, CDR2 FNYEAQ (reference sequence). This CDR3 contains 16 residues. Trimming shortened V by 5 bases and J by 1 base, and 17 bases separated the two germline ends.

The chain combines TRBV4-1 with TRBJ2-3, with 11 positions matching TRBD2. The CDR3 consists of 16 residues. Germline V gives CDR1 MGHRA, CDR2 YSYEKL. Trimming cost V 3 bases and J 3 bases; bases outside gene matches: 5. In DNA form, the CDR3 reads TGCGCCAGCAGCCATGTAGCGGGGGGGCGTACAGATACGCAGTATTTT. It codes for CASSHVAGGRTDTQYF.

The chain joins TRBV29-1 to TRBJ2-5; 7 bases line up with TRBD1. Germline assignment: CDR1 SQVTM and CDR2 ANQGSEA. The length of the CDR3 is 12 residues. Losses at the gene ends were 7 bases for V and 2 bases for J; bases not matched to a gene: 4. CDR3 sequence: CSAKTGQETQYF. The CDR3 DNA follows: TGCAGCGCCAAGACAGGGCAAGAGACCCAGTACTTC.

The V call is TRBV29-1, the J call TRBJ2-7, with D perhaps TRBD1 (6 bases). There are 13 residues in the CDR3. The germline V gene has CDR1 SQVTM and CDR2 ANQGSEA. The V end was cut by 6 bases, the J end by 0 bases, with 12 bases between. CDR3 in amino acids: CSVLTGSSYEQYF. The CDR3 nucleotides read TGCAGCGTCTTGACAGGCAGCTCCTACGAGCAGTACTTC.

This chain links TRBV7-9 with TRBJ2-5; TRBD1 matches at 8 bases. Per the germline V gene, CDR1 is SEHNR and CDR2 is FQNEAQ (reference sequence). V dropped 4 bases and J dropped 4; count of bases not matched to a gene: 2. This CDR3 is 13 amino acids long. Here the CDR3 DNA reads TGTGCCAGCAGCTCCAGGGGGCTAGAGACCCAGTACTTC. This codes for CASSSRGLETQYF.